Shown below are 6 T cell receptor beta chains from a single sample sequenced in a study of post-analysis software for immune sequencing data. Prepared TCR beta cDNA libraries contained unique molecular identifiers. One entry per CDR3 protein, called by TCRdb with MiXCR from the PCR reads. The sample contains about 190,000 distinct CDR3 sequences, over 25% of which appear only once. Their antigens remain unidentified. Findings and caveats of the study: Compared with controls, patients had more of about 5 TRBV segments, including TRBV5-6, TRBV5-1 and TRBV20-1.

The specimen was blood. The receptors were gathered from a girl aged 2 to 17 with multiple sclerosis.

This clonotype was detected a few times. This may come from a read error, since a much larger clone is one base off. J is TRBJ2-5 and V is TRBV29-1; 8 positions match TRBD2. Judging by the DNA end, TRBJ2-1 fits better; the J call may be wrong. Germline lookup yields CDR1 SQVTM and CDR2 ANQGSEA. The CDR3 totals 13 residues. As DNA, the CDR3 is TGCCGAGGGCGGGGGGCCTACCAAGAGACCCAGTTCTTC. Amino acid sequence: CRGRGAYQETQFF.

In regard to this clonotype: Compared with germline, one end of the junction differs, possibly owing to a read error. This chain joins TRBV6-6 and TRBJ1-2, with D uncertain. Germline V gene lookup returns CDR1 MNHNY and CDR2 SVGAGI (reference sequence). The CDR3 spans 14 residues. CDR3 in amino acids: CTSSYKGIDYGYTF. DNA for the CDR3: TGTACCAGCAGTTACAAGGGAATTGATTATGGCTACACCTTC.

The CDR3 is CASSLDSAGNYNEQFF. As DNA, the CDR3 is TGTGCCAGCAGCTTAGATTCCGCGGGGAACTACAATGAGCAGTTCTTC. The J gene is TRBJ2-1, the V gene TRBV7-2, with D perhaps TRBD2 (6 bases). The CDR3 loop spans 16 amino acids. With 1 base removed from V and 3 bases from J, the gap between germline ends came to 13 bases. Germline values: CDR1 SGHTA, CDR2 FQGNSA. Full variable domain (remainder filled in from reference TRBV7-2 and TRBJ2-1): GAGVSQSPSNKVTEKGKDVELRCDPISGHTALYWYRQSLGQGLEFLIYFQGNSAPDKSGLPSDRFSAERTGGSVSTLTIQRTQQEDSAVYLCASSLDSAGNYNEQFFGPGTRLTVL.

This clonotype appeared many times. The chain combines TRBV29-1 with TRBJ2-5; D call uncertain. V shed 7 bases and J shed 3 bases, with 21 bases lying between them. The germline V gene has CDR1 SQVTM and CDR2 ANQGSEA. CDR3 length: 15 amino acids. The CDR3 loop reads CSARRSGRTEETQYF. CDR3 nucleotide sequence: TGCAGCGCCCGTAGATCAGGACGCACAGAAGAGACCCAGTACTTC. Full variable domain (remainder filled in from reference TRBV29-1 and TRBJ2-5): SAVISQKPSRDICQRGTSLTIQCQVDSQVTMMFWYRQQPGQSLTLIATANQGSEATYESGFVIDKFPISRPNLTFSTLTVSNMSPEDSSIYLCSARRSGRTEETQYFGPGTRLLVL.

In this sample, this clonotype turned up many times. J is TRBJ2-1 and V is TRBV11-3; a weak D match, TRBD1 (5 bases). V shed 2 bases and J shed 10 bases, with 6 bases lying between them. CDR3 length: 11 residues. Germline lookup yields CDR1 SGHNT and CDR2 YENEEA. The CDR3 loop is CASSLKGEQFF. In nucleotides, the CDR3 is TGTGCCAGCAGCTTAAAGGGGGAGCAGTTCTTC.

This chain connects TRBV7-9 to TRBJ2-1; a weak D match, TRBD1 (7 bases). Trimming left V 6 bases short and J 8 bases short, with 23 bases between. The CDR3 runs 16 residues. The germline V gene has CDR1 SEHNR and CDR2 FQNEAQ (reference sequence). This CDR3 is CASRLTRLQGGDEQFF. CDR3 coding DNA: TGTGCCAGCAGACTCACGAGGTTGCAGGGGGGCGATGAGCAGTTCTTC.